Given below is one T cell receptor beta chain in context. Repertoires were generated with immunoSEQ multiplex PCR, while TCRdb's copy carries only in-frame clones and drops some. The table shows some 1,900,000 clones, with approximately 95% occurring only once. The record originates from a study of shared clonotypes between healthy human individuals. It was CD45RO-negative cells, positively selected for CCR7, that made up naive CD8 cells, with terminally differentiated effector memory CD45RA+ cells excluded. The CDR3 covers 14 residues. CDR1 MRHNA and CDR2 SNTAGT come from the germline V gene. Deletions cut 6 bases from V and 5 bases from J, with 16 bases between.

The clonotype originates from a man aged 18 to 29 in good health. Sequencing was carried out using naive CD8+ T cells sorted from blood. J is TRBJ2-5 and V is TRBV6-4, with D possibly matching TRBD2 (6 bases). CDR3: CASSPETRGETQYF. The CDR3 DNA reads as TGTGCCAGCAGCCCGGAAACACGGGGGGAGACCCAGTACTTC.